The sequence of this T cell receptor (beta chain) was determined in a study of blood T cell repertoires in COVID-19. The wider study: Whether acute or convalescent, the COVID-19 samples came from the United States, Italy and Spain.

Original processing methods: Nucleated cell number was recorded as an estimate derived from reference gene primer amplification. The data were produced by immunoSEQ multiplex PCR, yet TCRdb's version contains in-frame clones alone and is incomplete. D and trimming come from the DNA, and the V and J calls and clone size come from that table. The table has 200,000 to 250,000 clones, over 65% seen once; the top ten hold about 2.5%. This TCR was recovered from a woman between 65 and 79 years old with active or convalescent COVID-19. Sequenced sample: peripheral blood.

The CDR3 protein is CASSIGGGSYNEQFF. Here the CDR3 DNA reads TGTGCCAGTAGTATTGGGGGGGGCTCCTACAATGAGCAGTTCTTC. The chain carries TRBV19 and TRBJ2-1; 7 positions match TRBD2. J gave up 0 bases and V 3 bases, and 2 bases lay outside the gene matches. The CDR3 totals 15 residues. CDR1 and CDR2 (germline): LNHDA, SQIVND (reference sequence). Variable domain in full (rest from reference TRBV19 and TRBJ2-1): DGGITQSPKYLFRKEGQNVTLSCEQNLNHDAMYWYRQDPGQGLRLIYYSQIVNDFQKGDIAEGYSVSREKKESFPLTVTSAQKNPTAFYLCASSIGGGSYNEQFFGPGTRLTVL.